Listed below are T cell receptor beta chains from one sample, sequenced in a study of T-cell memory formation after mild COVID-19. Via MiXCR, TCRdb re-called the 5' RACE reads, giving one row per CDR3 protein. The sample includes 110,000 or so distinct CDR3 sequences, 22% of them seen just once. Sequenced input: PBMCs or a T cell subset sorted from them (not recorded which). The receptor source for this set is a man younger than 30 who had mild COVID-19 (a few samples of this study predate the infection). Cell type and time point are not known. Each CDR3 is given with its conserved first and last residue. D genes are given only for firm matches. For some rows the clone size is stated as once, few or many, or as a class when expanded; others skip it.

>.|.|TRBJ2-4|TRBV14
CASSQFRGPKNIQYF
TGTGCCAGCAGCCAATTCCGCGGGCCCAAAAACATTCAGTACTTC
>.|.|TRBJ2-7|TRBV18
CASSPGAPAYEQYF
TGTGCCAGCTCACCAGGGGCGCCGGCCTACGAGCAGTACTTC
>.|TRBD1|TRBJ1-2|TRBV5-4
CASRDRDRTYGYTF
TGTGCCAGCAGAGATCGGGACAGAACCTATGGCTACACCTTC
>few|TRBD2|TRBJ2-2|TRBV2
CASRFSGGQRTGELFF
TGTGCCAGCAGGTTTAGCGGGGGGCAACGAACCGGGGAGCTGTTTTTT
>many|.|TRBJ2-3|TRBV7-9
CASQRDTQYF
TGTGCCAGCCAGCGAGATACGCAGTATTTT
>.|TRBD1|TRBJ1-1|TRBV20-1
CSASTRGSSDTEAFF
TGCAGTGCTAGTACCAGGGGGTCATCCGACACTGAAGCTTTCTTT
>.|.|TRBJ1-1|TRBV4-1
CASSQDGINVRGRTEAFF
TGCGCCAGCAGCCAAGATGGGATCAATGTAAGGGGGAGGACTGAAGCTTTCTTT
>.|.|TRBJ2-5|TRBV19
CASSMGETQYF
TGTGCCAGTAGTATGGGTGAGACCCAGTACTTC
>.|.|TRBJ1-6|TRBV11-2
CASSDWDSRSPLHF
TGTGCCAGCAGCGATTGGGACTCTCGTTCACCCCTCCACTTT
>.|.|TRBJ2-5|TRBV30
CAWNPGSIQETQYF
TGTGCCTGGAATCCAGGGAGCATTCAAGAGACCCAGTACTTC
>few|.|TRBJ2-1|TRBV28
CASAKGSYEQFF
TGTGCCAGTGCAAAGGGTTCCTATGAGCAGTTCTTC
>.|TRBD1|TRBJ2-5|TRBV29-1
CSVEDPILAGGPQETQYF
TGCAGCGTTGAAGATCCGATTTTGGCAGGGGGCCCCCAAGAGACCCAGTACTTC
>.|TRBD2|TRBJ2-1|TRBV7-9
CASSLLRGGLPYNEQFF
TGTGCCAGCAGCTTGTTGCGGGGGGGCCTTCCCTACAATGAGCAGTTCTTC
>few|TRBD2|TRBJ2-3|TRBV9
CASQNSGGALDTQYF
TGTGCCAGTCAAAATAGCGGGGGGGCTCTAGATACGCAGTATTTT
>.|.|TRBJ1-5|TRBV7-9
CASSRTDSNQPQHF
TGTGCCAGCAGTCGGACAGATAGCAATCAGCCCCAGCATTTT
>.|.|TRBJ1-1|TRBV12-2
CASRLEGIRTGSGRMNTEAFF
TGTGCAAGTCGCTTAGAGGGAATCCGGACGGGGTCAGGGAGGATGAACACTGAAGCTTTCTTT
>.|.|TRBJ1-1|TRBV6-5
CASTAMGVYGTEAFF
TGTGCCAGCACCGCAATGGGGGTGTATGGGACTGAAGCTTTCTTT
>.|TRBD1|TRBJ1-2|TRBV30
CAWSVLGQGYGYTF
TGTGCCTGGAGTGTACTGGGACAGGGCTATGGCTACACCTTC
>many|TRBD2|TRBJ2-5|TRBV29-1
CSGGGSQETQYF
TGCAGCGGGGGGGGGTCACAAGAGACCCAGTACTTC
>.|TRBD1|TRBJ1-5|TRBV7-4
CASSLETQTGHNKPQHF
TGTGCCAGCAGCTTAGAAACCCAGACAGGGCATAATAAGCCCCAGCATTTT
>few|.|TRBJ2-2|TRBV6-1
CASSERLGGDTGELFF
TGTGCCAGCAGTGAAAGGCTAGGGGGGGACACCGGGGAGCTGTTTTTT
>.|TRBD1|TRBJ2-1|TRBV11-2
CASSLGRARDRASYNEQFF
TGTGCCAGCAGCTTAGGGAGGGCCCGGGACAGGGCGTCCTACAATGAGCAGTTCTTC
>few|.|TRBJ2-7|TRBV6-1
CASSEVVDTYEQYF
TGTGCCAGCAGTGAAGTAGTGGATACCTACGAGCAGTACTTC
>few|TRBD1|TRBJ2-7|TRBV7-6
CASSPRDSSYEQYF
TGTGCCAGCAGCCCACGGGACAGCTCCTACGAGCAGTACTTC
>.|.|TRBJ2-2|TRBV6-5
CASSRYLTGELFF
TGTGCCAGCAGTCGATATCTAACCGGGGAGCTGTTTTTT
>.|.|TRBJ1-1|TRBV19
CASSMDAGLQNTEAFF
TGTGCCAGTAGTATGGATGCAGGGTTACAGAACACTGAAGCTTTCTTT
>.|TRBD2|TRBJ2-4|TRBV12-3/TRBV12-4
CASTLGLAGGFSAKNIQYF
TGTGCCAGCACCCTCGGACTAGCGGGGGGGTTTAGTGCCAAAAACATTCAGTACTTC
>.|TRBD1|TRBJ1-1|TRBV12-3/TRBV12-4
CASRTGTGGTEAFF
TGTGCCAGCAGAACCGGGACAGGGGGGACTGAAGCTTTCTTT
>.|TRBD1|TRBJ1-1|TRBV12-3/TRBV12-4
CASRGDRGDTEAFF
TGTGCCAGCAGGGGGGACAGGGGGGACACTGAAGCTTTCTTT
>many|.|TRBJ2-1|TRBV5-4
CASSDENVEQFF
TGTGCCAGCAGCGACGAGAATGTTGAGCAGTTCTTC
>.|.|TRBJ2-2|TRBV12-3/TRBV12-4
CASSFEMNTGELFF
TGTGCCAGCAGTTTCGAAATGAACACCGGGGAGCTGTTTTTT
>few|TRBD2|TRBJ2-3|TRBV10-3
CAIGLAGGAGTDTQYF
TGTGCCATCGGACTAGCGGGGGGAGCGGGCACAGATACGCAGTATTTT
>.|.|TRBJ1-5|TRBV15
CATSRGTGNSNQPQHF
TGTGCCACCAGCAGAGGAACCGGCAATAGCAATCAGCCCCAGCATTTT
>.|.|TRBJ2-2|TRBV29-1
CSAGTSNTGELFF
TGCAGCGCCGGGACTTCGAACACCGGGGAGCTGTTTTTT
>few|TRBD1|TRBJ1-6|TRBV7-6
CASSLGTTGASPLHF
TGTGCCAGCAGCTTAGGCACGACAGGGGCTTCACCCCTCCACTTT
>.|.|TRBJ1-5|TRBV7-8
CASSLALSGSNQPQHF
TGTGCCAGCAGCTTAGCGCTTAGTGGAAGCAATCAGCCCCAGCATTTT
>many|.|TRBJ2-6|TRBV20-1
CSARVSGANVLTF
TGCAGTGCTAGAGTCTCTGGGGCCAACGTCCTGACTTTC
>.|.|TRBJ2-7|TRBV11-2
CASSPRAFYEQYF
TGTGCCAGCAGCCCCCGGGCCTTCTACGAGCAGTACTTC
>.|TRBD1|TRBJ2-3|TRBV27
CASSYRDRASDTQYF
TGTGCCAGCAGTTACCGGGACAGGGCTTCAGATACGCAGTATTTT
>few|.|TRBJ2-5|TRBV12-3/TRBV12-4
CASSLVASRQGAQYF
TGTGCCAGCAGTTTAGTAGCCAGCCGACAAGGGGCCCAGTACTTC
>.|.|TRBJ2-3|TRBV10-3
CAISDTHRADTQYF
TGTGCCATCAGTGATACCCACAGGGCAGATACGCAGTATTTT
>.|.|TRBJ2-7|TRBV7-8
CASSLYGGQTYEQYF
TGTGCCAGCAGCTTATACGGGGGCCAAACCTACGAGCAGTACTTC
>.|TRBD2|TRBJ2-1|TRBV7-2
CASSSWTSGGSGSYNEQFF
TGTGCCAGCAGCTCGTGGACTAGCGGGGGGTCTGGTTCCTACAATGAGCAGTTCTTC
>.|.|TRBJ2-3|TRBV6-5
CASRAGAADTQYF
TGTGCCAGCAGGGCGGGGGCCGCAGATACGCAGTATTTT